This note documents a single TCR beta chain sequence. Stated time point: 2015-2016 season, pre-vaccination. Excluded were substance abuse, HIV/AIDS, active cancer, immunomodulatory drugs and active illness. Repertoires were generated with immunoSEQ multiplex PCR, while TCRdb's copy carries only in-frame clones and drops some. Found here are approximately 9,000 clones, around nine tenths of them singletons; the top ten hold over 0.4%. This sample is drawn from a study of follicular helper T cells after annual influenza vaccination. From germline, CDR1 is MRHNA and CDR2 SNTAGT. V gave up 6 bases and J gave up 3 bases, with 18 bases separating them. The CDR3 is made up of 15 amino acids.

V usage is TRBV6-4 and J usage is TRBJ2-7; TRBD1 might be the D (6 bases). This clonotype originated in an adult who received the influenza vaccine. This sample comprised CXCR5+ CD38- circulating T follicular helper cells from blood, obtained on the day of influenza vaccination. Stated subset: circulating Tfh, non-naive CD4+CXCR5+PD-1+ (ICOS+CD38+ or ICOS-CD38-). In nucleotides, the CDR3 is TGTGCCAGCAGAAGGGCGGCAGGGGAACACTACGAGCAGTACTTC. Its translation is CASRRAAGEHYEQYF.